This TCR beta chain was identified in a study of cytomegalovirus exposure and HLA in healthy donors. Study results and limitations: Previous analysis showed most TCR beta V segments were productive about 87% or about 30% of the time. Later analysis placed DRB1 highest and HLA-C lowest in TCR association rates, which differed by HLA locus.

Trimming removed 4 bases from V and 2 bases from J, with 13 bases in between. The CDR3 has 15 residues. The germline gives CDR1 SGHDT, CDR2 YYEEEE. As regards this clone: Its antigen is unknown.

The PCR was carried out with 60 Vbeta primers and 13 Jbeta primers. Profiled with immunoSEQ multiplex PCR; TCRdb holds only in-frame clones, not every one. Among roughly 100,000 clones listed, roughly four fifths were seen once. This receptor was identified in a woman aged 18-30 years in good health and CMV-seropositive. Sequenced: PBMCs. The chain carries TRBV5-6 and TRBJ1-3, with D perhaps TRBD1 (5 bases). In DNA form, the CDR3 reads TGTGCCAGCAGCGCCCCAGGGTTTACTGGAAACACCATATATTTT. Translated: CASSAPGFTGNTIYF.